This T cell receptor (beta chain) comes out of a study of T-cell memory formation after mild COVID-19. Study context: Clustering of TCRs was largely donor specific. Study findings and constraints: A balance of CD4 and CD8 characterized clones contracting day 15 to 85, whereas later expanders leaned CD4+. Mostly located in CM and EM were contracting CD4+ clones, with contracting CD8+ clones located in EMRA.

Each CDR3 protein gets one entry after TCRdb re-called the 5' RACE reads with MiXCR. The repertoire holds hundreds of thousands of distinct CDR3 sequences, roughly 19% seen once, with 21% in the top ten. On this clonotype: Its antigen is undetermined.

Germline values: CDR1 SGHVS, CDR2 FNYEAQ. CDR3 length: 15 amino acids. V lost 3 bases and J lost 4, with 15 bases in between. This clonotype was sampled from a man aged 18-30 years who had mild COVID-19 (a few samples of this study predate the infection). Cell type and time point are not known. The rearrangement uses TRBV7-6 and TRBJ1-2; possible D gene TRBD1, 6 bases. Sequenced sample: PBMCs or a T cell subset sorted from them (not recorded which). DNA of the CDR3: TGTGCCAGCAGCTTGAGGGACACGCCCCTCTATGGCTACACCTTC. Its protein is CASSLRDTPLYGYTF.